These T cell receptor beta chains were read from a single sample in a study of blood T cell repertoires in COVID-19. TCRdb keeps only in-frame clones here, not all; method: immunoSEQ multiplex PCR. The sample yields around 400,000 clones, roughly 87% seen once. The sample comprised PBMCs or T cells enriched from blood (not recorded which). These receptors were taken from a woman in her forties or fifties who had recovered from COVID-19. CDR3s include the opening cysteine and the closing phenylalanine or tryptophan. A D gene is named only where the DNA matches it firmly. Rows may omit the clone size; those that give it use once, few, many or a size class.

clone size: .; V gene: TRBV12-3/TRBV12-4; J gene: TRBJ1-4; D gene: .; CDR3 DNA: TGTGCCAGCAGTTTGGGGCGAAATGAAAAACTGTTTTTT; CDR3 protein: CASSLGRNEKLFF
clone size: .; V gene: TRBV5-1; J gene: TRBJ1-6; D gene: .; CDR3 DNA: TGCGCCAGCAGTTCCCGGGAAGGTTCACCCCTCCACTTT; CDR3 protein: CASSSREGSPLHF
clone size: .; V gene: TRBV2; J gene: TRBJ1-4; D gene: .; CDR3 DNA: TGTGCCAGCAGACAGGGTAGCGAAAAACTGTTTTTT; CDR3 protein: CASRQGSEKLFF
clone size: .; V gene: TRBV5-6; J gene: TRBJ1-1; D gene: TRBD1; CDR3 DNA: TGTGCCAGCAGCTTGGACACAGGGGCCGGGAGTGAAGCTTTCTTT; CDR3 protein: CASSLDTGAGSEAFF
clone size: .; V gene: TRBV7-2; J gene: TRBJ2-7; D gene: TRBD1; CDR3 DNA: TGTGCCAGCAGCTTAGCTCAGCGGAACAGGGGCTACGAGCAGTACTTC; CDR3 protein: CASSLAQRNRGYEQYF
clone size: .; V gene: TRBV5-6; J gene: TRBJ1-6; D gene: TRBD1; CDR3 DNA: TGTGCCAGCAGCCGGCAGGGACAGGGCAATTCACCCCTCCACTTT; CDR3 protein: CASSRQGQGNSPLHF
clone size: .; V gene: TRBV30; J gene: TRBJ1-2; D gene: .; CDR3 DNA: TGTGCCTGGACGCTAGCTAACTATGGCTACACCTTC; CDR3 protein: CAWTLANYGYTF
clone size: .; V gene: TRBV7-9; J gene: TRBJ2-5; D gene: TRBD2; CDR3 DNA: TGTGCCAGCAGCCCTGAAAGCGGGAGCAGACAAGAGACCCAGTACTTC; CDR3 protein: CASSPESGSRQETQYF
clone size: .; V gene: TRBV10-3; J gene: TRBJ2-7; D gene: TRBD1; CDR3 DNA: TGTGCCATCAGTGAGTCGGGGACAGGACAATCCTACGAGCAGTACTTC; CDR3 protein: CAISESGTGQSYEQYF
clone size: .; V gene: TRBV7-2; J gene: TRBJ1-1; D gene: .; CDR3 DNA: TGTGCCAGCAGCTTAGACAGGGTTTCGGCTTTCTTT; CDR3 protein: CASSLDRVSAFF
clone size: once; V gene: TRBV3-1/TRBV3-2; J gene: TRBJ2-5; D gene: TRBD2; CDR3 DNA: TGTGCCAGCAGCCGACTAGCGGGGCAAGAGACCCAGTACTTC; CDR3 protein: CASSRLAGQETQYF
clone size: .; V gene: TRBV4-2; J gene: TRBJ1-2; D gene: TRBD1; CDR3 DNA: TGTGCCAGCAGCCAAGAATCTTCTGGGGACAGAAGATATGGCTACACCTTC; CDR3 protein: CASSQESSGDRRYGYTF
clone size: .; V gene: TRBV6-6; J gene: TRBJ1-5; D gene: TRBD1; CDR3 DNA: TGTGCCAGCAGCGTGGGGACAGGTGGGAATCAGCCCCAGCATTTT; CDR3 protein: CASSVGTGGNQPQHF
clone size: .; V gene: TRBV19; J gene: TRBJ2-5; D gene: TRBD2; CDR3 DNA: TGTGCCAGTAGTACTACCGGGCCCGGGGGGGAGACCCAGTACTTC; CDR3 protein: CASSTTGPGGETQYF
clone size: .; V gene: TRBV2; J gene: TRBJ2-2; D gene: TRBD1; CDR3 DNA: TGTGCCAGCACGCCCAGGGGGCAGAACACCGGGGAGCTGTTTTTT; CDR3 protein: CASTPRGQNTGELFF
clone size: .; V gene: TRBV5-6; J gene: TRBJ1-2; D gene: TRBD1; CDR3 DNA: TGTGCCAGCAGCCTACGACAGGGCCACCTCTATGGCTACACCTTC; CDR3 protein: CASSLRQGHLYGYTF
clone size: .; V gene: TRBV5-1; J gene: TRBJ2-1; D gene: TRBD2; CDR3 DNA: TGCGCCAGCAGCCCCAGCGGGGGGCACTCCTACAATGAGCAGTTCTTC; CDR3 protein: CASSPSGGHSYNEQFF
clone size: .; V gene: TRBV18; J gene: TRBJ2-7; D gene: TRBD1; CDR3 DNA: TGTGCCAGCTCACGGATGACAGGGAGTCGCGGCGAGCAGTACTTC; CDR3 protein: CASSRMTGSRGEQYF
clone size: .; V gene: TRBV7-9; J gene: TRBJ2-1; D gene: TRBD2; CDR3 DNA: TGTGCCAGCAGCTTAGGGCTAGCGGGGTACAATGAGCAGTTCTTC; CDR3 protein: CASSLGLAGYNEQFF
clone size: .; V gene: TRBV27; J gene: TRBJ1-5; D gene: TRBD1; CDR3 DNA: TGTGCCAGCAGTGCAAGGGGGCCGGGACAGGGGAATCAGCCCCAGCATTTT; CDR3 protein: CASSARGPGQGNQPQHF
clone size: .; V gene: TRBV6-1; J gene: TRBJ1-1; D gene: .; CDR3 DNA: TGTGCCAGCAGTGAATGGAGCGCTTTCTTT; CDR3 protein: CASSEWSAFF
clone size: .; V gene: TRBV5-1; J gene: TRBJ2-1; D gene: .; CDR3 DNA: TGCGCCAGCAGCGCCGGGACACTATACAATGAGCAGTTCTTC; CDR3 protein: CASSAGTLYNEQFF
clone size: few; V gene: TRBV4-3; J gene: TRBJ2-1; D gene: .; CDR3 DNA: TGCGCCAGCAGCCAAGATGGGGCGGTAAGGGCCAATGAGCAGTTCTTC; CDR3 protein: CASSQDGAVRANEQFF
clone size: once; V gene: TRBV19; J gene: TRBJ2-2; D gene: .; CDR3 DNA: TGTGCCAGTAGTCGTTTAGATACCGGGGAGCTGTTTTTT; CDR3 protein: CASSRLDTGELFF
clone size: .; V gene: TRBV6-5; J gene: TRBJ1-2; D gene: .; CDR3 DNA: TGTGCCAGCAGTCCCCGCCAGCAGGGGTACTATGGCTACACCTTC; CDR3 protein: CASSPRQQGYYGYTF
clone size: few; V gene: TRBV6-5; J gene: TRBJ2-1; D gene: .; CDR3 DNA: TGTGCCAGCAGTATCTCTAGACCCCAGGGTGAGCAGTTCTTC; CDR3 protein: CASSISRPQGEQFF
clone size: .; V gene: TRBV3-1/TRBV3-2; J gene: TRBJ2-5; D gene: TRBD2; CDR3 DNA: TGTGCCAGCAGCCAAGGGAACTTAGCGGGGGCGGTAGGGGAGACCCAGTACTTC; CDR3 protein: CASSQGNLAGAVGETQYF
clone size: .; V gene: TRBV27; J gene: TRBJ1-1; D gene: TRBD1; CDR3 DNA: TGTGCCAGCAGTAAGACAGGGAGCGGGTACACTGAAGCTTTCTTT; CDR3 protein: CASSKTGSGYTEAFF
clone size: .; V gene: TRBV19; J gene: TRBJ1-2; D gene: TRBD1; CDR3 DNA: TGTGCCAGTAGTCCTTGGGGACAGACTAACTATGGCTACACCTTC; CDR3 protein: CASSPWGQTNYGYTF
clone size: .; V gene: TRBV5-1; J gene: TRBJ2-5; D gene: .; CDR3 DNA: TGCGCCAGCAGCTTGTCGGGGGAGTCGCAAGAGACCCAGTACTTC; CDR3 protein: CASSLSGESQETQYF
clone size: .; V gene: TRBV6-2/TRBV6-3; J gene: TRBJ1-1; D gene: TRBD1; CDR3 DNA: TGTGCCAGCAGTGTGACAGGGATGAACACTGAAGCTTTCTTT; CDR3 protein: CASSVTGMNTEAFF
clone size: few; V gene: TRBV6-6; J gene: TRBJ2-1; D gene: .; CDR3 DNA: TGTGCCGGAGGCAGGAATATTGGGTACAATGAGCAGTTCTTC; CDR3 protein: CAGGRNIGYNEQFF
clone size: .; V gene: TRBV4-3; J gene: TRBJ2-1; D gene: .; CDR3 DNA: TGCGCCAGCAGCCATCAGGGCAATGAGCAGTTCTTC; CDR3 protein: CASSHQGNEQFF
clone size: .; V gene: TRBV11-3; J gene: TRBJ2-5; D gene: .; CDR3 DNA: TGTGCCAGCAGCCGTGACAGTCAAGAGACCCAGTACTTC; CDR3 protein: CASSRDSQETQYF
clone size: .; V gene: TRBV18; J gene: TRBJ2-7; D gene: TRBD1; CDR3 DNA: TGTGCCAGCTCACCCCCGGGACAGGGCCAAACGGGCGAGCAGTACTTC; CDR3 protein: CASSPPGQGQTGEQYF
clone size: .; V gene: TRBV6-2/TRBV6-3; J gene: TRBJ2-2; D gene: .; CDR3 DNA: TGTGCCAGCAGTGCGTGGGGCAGGGGCAACACCGGGGAGCTGTTTTTT; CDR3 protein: CASSAWGRGNTGELFF
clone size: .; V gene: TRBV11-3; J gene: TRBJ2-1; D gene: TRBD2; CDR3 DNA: TGTGCCAGCACCGGCGGGGACTTAGCGGGGGGGCCGATTGAGCAGTTCTTC; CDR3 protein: CASTGGDLAGGPIEQFF
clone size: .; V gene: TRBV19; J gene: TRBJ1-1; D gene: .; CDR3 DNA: TGTGCCAGTAGTATTTGGCAGGGGTTTAGCAACACTGAAGCTTTCTTT; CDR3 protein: CASSIWQGFSNTEAFF
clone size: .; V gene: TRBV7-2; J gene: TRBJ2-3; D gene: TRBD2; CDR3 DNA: TGTGCCAGCAGCTGGAGACTAGCGGGCACAGATACGCAGTATTTT; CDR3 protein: CASSWRLAGTDTQYF
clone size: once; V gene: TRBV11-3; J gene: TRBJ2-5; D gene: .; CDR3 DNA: TGTGCCAGCAGCTGGGGGGGCGAGACCCAGTACTTC; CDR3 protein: CASSWGGETQYF
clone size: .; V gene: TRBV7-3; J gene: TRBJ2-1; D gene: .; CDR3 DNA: TGTGCCAGCAGCGTACAGGGATCCAATGAGCAGTTCTTC; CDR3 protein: CASSVQGSNEQFF
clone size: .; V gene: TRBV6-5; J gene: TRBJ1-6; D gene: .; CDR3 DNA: TGTGCCAGCAGTTACTTCGCGGCATCCAATTCACCCCTCCACTTT; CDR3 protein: CASSYFAASNSPLHF
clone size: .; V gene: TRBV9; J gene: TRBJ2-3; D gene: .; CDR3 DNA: TGTGCCAGCAGCGCTGAGGGTCTCACAGATACGCAGTATTTT; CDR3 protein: CASSAEGLTDTQYF
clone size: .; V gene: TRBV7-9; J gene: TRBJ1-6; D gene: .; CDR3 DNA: TGTGCCAGCAGCTTTGAGGACTATAATTCACCCCTCCACTTT; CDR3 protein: CASSFEDYNSPLHF
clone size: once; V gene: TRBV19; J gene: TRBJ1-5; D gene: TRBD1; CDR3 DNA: TGTGCCGGGGGCGACAGGGGTAGCAATCAGCCCCAGCATTTT; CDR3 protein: CAGGDRGSNQPQHF
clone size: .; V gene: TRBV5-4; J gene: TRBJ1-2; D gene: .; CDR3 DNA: TGTGCCAGCAGCTTGTCCAGCGTCTATGGCTACACCTTC; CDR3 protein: CASSLSSVYGYTF
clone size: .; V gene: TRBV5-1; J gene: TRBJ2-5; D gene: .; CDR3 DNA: TGCGCCAGCTCCGGACTGGAGGGGACCCAGTACTTC; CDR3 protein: CASSGLEGTQYF
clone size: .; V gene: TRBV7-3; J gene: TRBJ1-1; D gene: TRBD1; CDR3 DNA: TGTGCCAGCAGCCCAAGACAGGGGCCCAGGACTGAAGCTTTCTTT; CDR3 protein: CASSPRQGPRTEAFF
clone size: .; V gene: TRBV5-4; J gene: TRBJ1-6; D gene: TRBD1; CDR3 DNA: TGTGCCAGCAGCTCCACTACAGGGGAACCCCTCCACTTT; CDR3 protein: CASSSTTGEPLHF
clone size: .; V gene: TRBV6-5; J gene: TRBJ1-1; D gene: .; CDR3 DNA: TGTGCCAGCAGTTACGCTACCGGGACAACGAACACTGAAGCTTTCTTT; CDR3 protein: CASSYATGTTNTEAFF